This paragraph covers one TCR beta chain sequence. The data belong to a study of blood T cell repertoires in COVID-19. In the original analysis: Amplified reference gene primers provided the basis for estimating nucleated cell counts. TCRdb's table, derived via immunoSEQ multiplex PCR, lists solely in-frame clones and lacks some. V and J calls and clone size are those listed in that table; D and trimming were worked out from the DNA. Of about 76,000 clones listed, about 85% are singletons. V was cut by 6 bases and J by 8 bases, with 10 bases left in between. The CDR3 covers 12 residues. Germline V gives CDR1 SEHNR, CDR2 FQNEAQ (reference sequence).

The origin of this receptor is a man aged 55-75 years with COVID-19, enrolled during active disease. This chain uses TRBV7-9 with TRBJ2-2; D not certain. The sequenced sample was peripheral blood. For the CDR3, the DNA is TGTGCCAGCAGTTCCCCCAGGGGGGAGCTGTTTTTT. Residues: CASSSPRGELFF.